These 16 T cell receptor beta chains were all obtained from the same sample, sequenced in a study of Ad26.COV2.S vaccination and SARS-CoV-2 variants listed by TCRdb under 2021. The treatment or condition label of this sample denotes: some 20 received Ad26.COV2.S at low or high dose, single or two shots; several received placebo; per-sample allocation not given. For vaccine and placebo recipients, repertoires were sequenced using samples collected on day 63 after the first injection. The library came from the immunoSEQ multiplex PCR assay. TCRdb holds this immuneACCESS table with in-frame rearrangements only. Some clones are missing; in checked studies, unresolved V genes explain under half, and the rest has no known cause. Across this sample there are about 480,000 clones, with approximately 90% seen only once. The leading ten clones occupy around 13% of the sample. Material: peripheral blood, obtained in a trial of Ad26.COV2.S vaccine versus placebo. These receptors all come from a person aged 18 to 65 who received the Ad26.COV2.S COVID-19 vaccine or a placebo.

V is TRBV11-1 and J is TRBJ2-7; 7 bases line up with TRBD1. This CDR3 contains 12 residues. Germline V gene sequence: CDR1 SGHAT, CDR2 FQDESV (reference sequence). Trimming at V came to 5 bases and at J to 6 bases, leaving 4 bases not matched to a gene. Here the CDR3 reads CASSPTGFEQYF. CDR3 DNA: TGTGCCAGCAGCCCGACAGGGTTCGAGCAGTACTTC.

This clone has just one count. The CDR3 DNA is TGTGCCAGCAGTACCATAGCGGGAGTGGGGGGAGATACGCAGTATTTT. Amino acid sequence: CASSTIAGVGGDTQYF. The chain carries TRBV27 and TRBJ2-3; 9 nucleotides agree with TRBD2. Unmatched junction bases numbered 11, after V lost 5 bases and J lost 5 bases. Germline V gene sequence: CDR1 MNHEY, CDR2 SMNVEV (reference sequence). This CDR3 has 16 residues.

The chain recombines TRBV5-4 with TRBJ2-4, with TRBD1 matching 7 bases. This CDR3 is 14 amino acids long. The J segment lost 6 bases and the V segment lost 3 bases, leaving 6 bases of the junction unmatched. Germline V lookup: CDR1 SGHNT, CDR2 YYREEE (reference sequence). The CDR3 DNA is TGTGCCAGCAGCTCCCGGACAGGTTCAAACATTCAGTACTTC. Translating gives CASSSRTGSNIQYF.

V usage is TRBV12-5 and J usage is TRBJ1-1, with a weak D call TRBD1 (5 bases). Per the germline V gene, CDR1 is LGHNT and CDR2 is FRNRAP. Trimming took 0 bases from V and 5 from J, leaving 13 bases between them. The CDR3 spans 15 residues. CDR3 amino acids: CASGLVTGAWTEAFF. Here the CDR3 DNA reads TGTGCTAGTGGTTTGGTAACAGGAGCCTGGACTGAAGCTTTCTTT.

CDR3 sequence: CASSLFSDTGELFF. In DNA form, the CDR3 reads TGTGCCAGCAGCTTGTTCTCAGACACCGGGGAGCTGTTTTTT. The genes are TRBV11-3 and TRBJ2-2; unclear D gene. CDR1 is SGHNT, CDR2 YENEEA, per germline. This CDR3 is 14 amino acids long. Trimming removed 3 bases at V and 3 bases at J, with 8 bases between.

The V and J genes are TRBV9 and TRBJ2-3, with 13 bases aligning to TRBD2. Germline values: CDR1 SGDLS, CDR2 YYNGEE. This CDR3 is 21 amino acids long. The V gene end was trimmed by 0 bases and the J gene end by 0 bases; junction bases not matched to a gene: 13. The CDR3 DNA is TGTGCCAGCAGCGTAGGGACAGAAACTAGGACTAGCGGGAGTAGCACAGATACGCAGTATTTT. Encoded protein: CASSVGTETRTSGSSTDTQYF.

V and J are TRBV5-1 and TRBJ2-3, with D unresolved. Looked up from germline, CDR1 is SGHRS and CDR2 is YFSETQ. This CDR3 is built from 13 residues. Trimming took off 0 bases at V and 8 bases at J, with 10 bases between the two ends. CDR3 in DNA: TGCGCCAGCAGCTTGGCCGGCGATACTACGCAGTATTTT. It encodes CASSLAGDTTQYF.

The chain employs TRBV19 and TRBJ2-2; D remains ambiguous. Germline V gene data show CDR1 as LNHDA and CDR2 as SQIVND (reference sequence). Between the trimmed V and J ends, which lost 5 bases and 4 bases, there was a span of 8 bases. This CDR3 region has 13 residues. The CDR3 nucleotides are TGTGCCAGTAGTTTTCTGGGCACCGGGGAGCTGTTTTTT. It yields the protein CASSFLGTGELFF.

The chain couples TRBV19 to TRBJ1-1, with TRBD1 as a possible D gene (6 bases). Trimming shortened V by 1 base and J by 1 base, and 10 bases separated the two germline ends. CDR1 is LNHDA, CDR2 SQIVND, per germline (reference sequence). The CDR3 runs 15 residues. Here the CDR3 DNA reads TGTGCCAGTAGTATAGTGGACAGACGGAACACTGAAGCTTTCTTT. Encoded protein: CASSIVDRRNTEAFF.

This chain joins TRBV4-2 and TRBJ2-1, with 11 bases aligning to TRBD2. Per the germline V gene, CDR1 is LGHNA and CDR2 is YNFKEQ. V was clipped by 0 bases and J by 4 bases; unmatched bases: 2. The CDR3 extends over 16 amino acids. The CDR3 reads CASSQETSGTYNEQFF. The CDR3 region has the DNA TGTGCCAGCAGCCAAGAGACTAGCGGGACTTACAATGAGCAGTTCTTC.

The chain is built from TRBV6-6 and TRBJ2-5, with 11 positions matching TRBD2. The CDR3 has 15 residues. Germline CDR1 reads MNHNY; CDR2 reads SVGAGI (reference sequence). J lost 9 bases, V lost 7 bases, and 13 bases had no gene match. CDR3 in DNA: TGTGCCAGCATCGGACTAGCGGGTGGAGCGGGGGCCCAGTACTTC. Translation gives CASIGLAGGAGAQYF.

The chain combines TRBV5-8 with TRBJ1-5, with TRBD1 identical over 7 bases. Germline V gives CDR1 SGHTS, CDR2 YDEGEE. The CDR3 is 14 amino acids. V lost 8 bases to trimming and J lost 4 bases; unmatched junction nucleotides: 9. DNA of the CDR3: TGTGCCAGTGGGCAGGGGGACCGAAATCAGCCCCAGCATTTT. This translates into CASGQGDRNQPQHF.

The CDR3 protein is CAWSVLAGARTGELFF. CDR3 DNA: TGTGCCTGGAGTGTACTAGCGGGAGCCCGGACCGGGGAGCTGTTTTTT. The chain carries TRBV30 and TRBJ2-2; 11 bases are shared with TRBD2. Germline V lookup: CDR1 GTSNPN, CDR2 SVGIG (reference sequence). CDR3 length equals 16 residues. V lost 0 bases and J lost 5; bases outside the gene matches: 5. The entire variable domain, with the rest obtained from reference TRBV30 and TRBJ2-2, is as follows: SQTIHQWPATLVQPVGSPLSLECTVEGTSNPNLYWYRQAAGRGLQLLFYSVGIGQISSEVPQNLSASRPQDRQFILSSKKLLLSDSGFYLCAWSVLAGARTGELFFGEGSRLTVL.

This clone showed up just once. V gene TRBV28 combines with J gene TRBJ1-4, with TRBD1 as a possible D gene (6 bases). Between the trimmed V and J ends, which lost 5 bases and 6 bases, there was a span of 13 bases. CDR1 is MDHEN, CDR2 SYDVKM, per germline. This CDR3 contains 14 residues. The chain's CDR3 is CASSQGGGDEKLFF. CDR3 in DNA: TGTGCCAGCAGTCAAGGGGGGGGAGATGAAAAACTGTTTTTT. Based on the CDR3 plus reference TRBV28 and TRBJ1-4, the full variable domain is DVKVTQSSRYLVKRTGEKVFLECVQDMDHENMFWYRQDPGLGLRLIYFSYDVKMKEKGDIPEGYSVSREKKERFSLILESASTNQTSMYLCASSQGGGDEKLFFGSGTQLSVL.

The chain carries TRBV28 and TRBJ2-6, with no clear D. Germline CDR1 reads MDHEN; CDR2 reads SYDVKM. V dropped 5 bases and J dropped 0 bases, with 11 bases sitting between them. The CDR3 has 16 amino acids. The CDR3 DNA is TGTGCCAGCAGTCCCCAAGGCCCCTCTGGGGCCAACGTCCTGACTTTC. This codes for CASSPQGPSGANVLTF.

In its sample, this clone was seen a few times. The chain joins TRBV5-1 to TRBJ1-2; no clear D. The V and J ends lost 5 bases and 7 bases respectively, with 15 bases between them. This CDR3 comprises 13 residues. Germline V gene sequence: CDR1 SGHRS, CDR2 YFSETQ. The CDR3 sequence: CASSLSAEAGYTF. The CDR3 coding sequence is TGCGCCAGCAGTCTGTCCGCGGAGGCTGGCTACACCTTC.